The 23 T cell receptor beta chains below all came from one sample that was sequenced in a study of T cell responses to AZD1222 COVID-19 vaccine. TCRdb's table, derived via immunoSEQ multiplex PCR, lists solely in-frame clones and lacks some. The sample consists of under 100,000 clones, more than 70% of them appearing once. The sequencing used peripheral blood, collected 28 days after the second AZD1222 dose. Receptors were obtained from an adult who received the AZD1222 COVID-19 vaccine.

The CDR3 DNA is TGTGCCCACAACAGGGAAGCGCCCTACGAGCAGTACTTC. Residues: CAHNREAPYEQYF. The rearrangement joins TRBV30 to TRBJ2-7; tentatively, D is TRBD1 (6 bases). The CDR3 is 13 residues long. V gave up 8 bases and J gave up 2 bases, with 16 bases separating them. Germline assignment: CDR1 GTSNPN and CDR2 SVGIG (reference sequence).

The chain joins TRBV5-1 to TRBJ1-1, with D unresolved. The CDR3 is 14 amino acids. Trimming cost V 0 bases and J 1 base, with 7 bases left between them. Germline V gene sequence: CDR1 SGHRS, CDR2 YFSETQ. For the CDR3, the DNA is TGCGCCAGCAGCTTGGAATCAGGGAACACTGAAGCTTTCTTT. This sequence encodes CASSLESGNTEAFF.

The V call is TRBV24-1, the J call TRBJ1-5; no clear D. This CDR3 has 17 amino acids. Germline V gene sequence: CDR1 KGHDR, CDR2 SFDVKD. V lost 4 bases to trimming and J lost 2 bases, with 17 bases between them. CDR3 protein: CATSDGLSSVGNQPQHF. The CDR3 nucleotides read TGTGCCACCAGTGACGGTTTATCTTCGGTGGGCAATCAGCCCCAGCATTTT.

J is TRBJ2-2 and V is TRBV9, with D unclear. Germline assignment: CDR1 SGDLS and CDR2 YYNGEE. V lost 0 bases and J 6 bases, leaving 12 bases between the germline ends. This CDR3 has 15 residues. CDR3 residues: CASSVELAWAGELFF. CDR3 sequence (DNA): TGTGCCAGCAGCGTAGAGTTAGCTTGGGCCGGGGAGCTGTTTTTT.

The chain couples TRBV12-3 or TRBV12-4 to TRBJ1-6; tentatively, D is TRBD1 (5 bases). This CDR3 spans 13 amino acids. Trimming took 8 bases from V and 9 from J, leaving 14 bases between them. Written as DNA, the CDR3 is TGTGCCAGCCAAGGGGTCCTCGCTTCACCCCTCCACTTT. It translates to CASQGVLASPLHF.

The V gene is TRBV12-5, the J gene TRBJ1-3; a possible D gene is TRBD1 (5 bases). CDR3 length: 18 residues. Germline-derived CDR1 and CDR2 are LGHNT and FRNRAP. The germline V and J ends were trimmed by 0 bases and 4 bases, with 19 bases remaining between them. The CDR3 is CASGLVLGRKVEGNTIYF. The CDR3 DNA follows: TGTGCTAGTGGTTTGGTACTGGGGCGTAAAGTGGAAGGAAACACCATATATTTT.

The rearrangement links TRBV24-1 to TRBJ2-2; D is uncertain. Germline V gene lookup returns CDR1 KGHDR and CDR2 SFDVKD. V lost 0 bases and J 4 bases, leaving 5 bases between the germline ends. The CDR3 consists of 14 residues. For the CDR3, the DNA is TGTGCCACCAGTGATTTGACCCTCACCGGGGAGCTGTTTTTT. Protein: CATSDLTLTGELFF.

As DNA, the CDR3 is TGTGCCAGCAGCCAGGACTTCTACAATGAGCAGTTCTTC. The encoded protein is CASSQDFYNEQFF. The chain links TRBV27 to TRBJ2-1; possible D gene TRBD2, 5 bases. Looked up from germline, CDR1 is MNHEY and CDR2 is SMNVEV (reference sequence). Trimming cost V 6 bases and J 3 bases, with 9 bases left between them. The CDR3 consists of 13 residues.

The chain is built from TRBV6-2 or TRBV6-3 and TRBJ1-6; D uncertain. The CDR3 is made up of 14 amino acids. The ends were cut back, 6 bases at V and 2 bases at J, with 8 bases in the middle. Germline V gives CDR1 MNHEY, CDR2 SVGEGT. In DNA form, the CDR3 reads TGTGCCAGCAGCGGACGGCCCTATAATTCACCCCTCCACTTT. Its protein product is CASSGRPYNSPLHF.

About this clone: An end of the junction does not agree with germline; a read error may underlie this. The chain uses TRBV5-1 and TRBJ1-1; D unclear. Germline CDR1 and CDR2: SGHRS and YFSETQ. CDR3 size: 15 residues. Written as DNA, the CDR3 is TGCGCCAGCAGATTGGAGGGTGGGGTGAACACTGAAGCTTTCTTT. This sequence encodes CASRLEGGVNTEAFF.

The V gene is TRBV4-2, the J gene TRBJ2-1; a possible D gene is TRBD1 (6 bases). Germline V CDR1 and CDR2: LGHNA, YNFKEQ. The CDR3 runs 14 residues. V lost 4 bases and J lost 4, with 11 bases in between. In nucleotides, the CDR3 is TGTGCCAGCAGCCTACCGGACAGATACAATGAGCAGTTCTTC. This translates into CASSLPDRYNEQFF.

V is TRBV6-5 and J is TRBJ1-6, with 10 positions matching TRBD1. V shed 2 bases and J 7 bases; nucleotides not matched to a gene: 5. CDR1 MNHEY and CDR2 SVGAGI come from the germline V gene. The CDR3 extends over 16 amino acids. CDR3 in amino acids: CASSYLGQGENSPLHF. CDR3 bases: TGTGCCAGCAGTTACCTCGGACAGGGGGAGAATTCACCCCTCCACTTT.

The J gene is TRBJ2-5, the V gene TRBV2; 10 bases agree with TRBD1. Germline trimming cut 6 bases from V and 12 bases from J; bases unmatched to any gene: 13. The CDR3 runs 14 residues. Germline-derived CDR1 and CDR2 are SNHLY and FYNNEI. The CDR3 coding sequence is TGTGCCAGCAGAGCCCCCGGGACAGGGGCCCCCGAGTACTTC. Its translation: CASRAPGTGAPEYF.

CDR3: CASSQGLGAVSYEQYF. The CDR3 DNA sequence: TGCGCCAGCAGCCAAGGACTCGGGGCAGTGTCCTACGAGCAGTACTTC. This chain joins TRBV4-1 and TRBJ2-7, with D tentatively TRBD1 or TRBD2 (5 bases each). Germline CDR1 MGHRA, CDR2 YSYEKL. V gave up 1 base and J gave up 1 base, with 14 bases separating them. CDR3 size: 16 residues.

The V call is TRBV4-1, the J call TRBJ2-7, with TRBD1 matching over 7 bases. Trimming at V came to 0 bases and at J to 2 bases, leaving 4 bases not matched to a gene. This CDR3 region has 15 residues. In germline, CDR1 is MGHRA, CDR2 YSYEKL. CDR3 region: CASSQDGQAPYEQYV. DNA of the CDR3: TGCGCCAGCAGCCAAGATGGACAGGCCCCCTACGAGCAGTACGTC.

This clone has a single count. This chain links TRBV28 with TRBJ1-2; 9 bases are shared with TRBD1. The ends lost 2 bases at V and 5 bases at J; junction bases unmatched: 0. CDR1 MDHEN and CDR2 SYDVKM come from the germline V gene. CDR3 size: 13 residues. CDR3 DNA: TGTGCCAGCAGTTTAGGACAGGGGTATGGCTACACCTTC. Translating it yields CASSLGQGYGYTF.

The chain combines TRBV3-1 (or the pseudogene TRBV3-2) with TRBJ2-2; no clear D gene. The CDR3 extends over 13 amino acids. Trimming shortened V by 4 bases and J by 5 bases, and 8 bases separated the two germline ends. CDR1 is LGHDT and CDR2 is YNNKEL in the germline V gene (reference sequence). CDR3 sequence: CASSLWRTGELFF. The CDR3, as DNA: TGTGCCAGCAGCCTCTGGAGAACCGGGGAGCTGTTTTTT.

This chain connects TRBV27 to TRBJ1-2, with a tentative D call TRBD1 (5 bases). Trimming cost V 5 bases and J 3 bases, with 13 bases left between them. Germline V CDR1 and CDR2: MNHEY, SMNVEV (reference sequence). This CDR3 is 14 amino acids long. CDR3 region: CASSPRQLDYGYTF. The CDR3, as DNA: TGTGCCAGCAGTCCAAGACAGCTAGACTATGGCTACACCTTC.

The CDR3 loop reads CASSLAGSGANTEAFF. The CDR3 DNA reads as TGTGCCAGCAGCCTCGCCGGTTCGGGGGCGAACACTGAAGCTTTCTTT. V usage is TRBV11-2 and J usage is TRBJ1-1; D is perhaps TRBD1 (6 bases). Germline-derived CDR1 and CDR2 are SGHAT and FQNNGV. This CDR3 is built from 16 residues. Trimming removed 5 bases from V and 1 base from J, with 17 bases in between.

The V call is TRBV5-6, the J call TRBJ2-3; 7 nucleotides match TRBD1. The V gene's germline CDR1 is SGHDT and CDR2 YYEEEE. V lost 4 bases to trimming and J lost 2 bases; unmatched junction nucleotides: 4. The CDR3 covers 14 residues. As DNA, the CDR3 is TGTGCCAGCAGCCGAGGGACAGCCACAGATACGCAGTATTTT. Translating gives CASSRGTATDTQYF. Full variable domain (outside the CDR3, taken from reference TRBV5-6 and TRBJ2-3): DAGVTQSPTHLIKTRGQQVTLRCSPKSGHDTVSWYQQALGQGPQFIFQYYEEEERQRGNFPDRFSGHQFPNYSSELNVNALLLGDSALYLCASSRGTATDTQYFGPGTRLTVL.

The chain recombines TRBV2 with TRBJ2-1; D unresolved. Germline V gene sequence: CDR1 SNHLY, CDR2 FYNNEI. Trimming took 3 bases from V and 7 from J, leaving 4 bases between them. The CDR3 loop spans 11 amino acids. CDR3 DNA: TGTGCCAGCAGTGACCTTAATGAGCAGTTCTTC. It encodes CASSDLNEQFF.

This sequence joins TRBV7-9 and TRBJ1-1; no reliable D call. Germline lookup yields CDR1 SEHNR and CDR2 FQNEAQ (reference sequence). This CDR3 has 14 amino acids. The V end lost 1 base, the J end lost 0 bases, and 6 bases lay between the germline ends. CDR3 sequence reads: CASSLDFMNTEAFF. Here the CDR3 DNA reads TGTGCCAGCAGCTTAGACTTCATGAACACTGAAGCTTTCTTT.

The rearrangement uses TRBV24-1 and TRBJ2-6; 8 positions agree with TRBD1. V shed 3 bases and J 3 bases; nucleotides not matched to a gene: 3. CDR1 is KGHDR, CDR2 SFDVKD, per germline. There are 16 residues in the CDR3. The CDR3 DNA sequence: TGTGCCACCAGTGATAAACAGGGGGATGGGGCCAACGTCCTGACTTTC. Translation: CATSDKQGDGANVLTF.